This T cell receptor beta chain was observed in a study of blood T cell repertoires in COVID-19 (dated by TCRdb to the early 2020s). For context, the study as a whole: The collaborator samples originated in the United States, Italy and Spain and spanned the acute and convalescent phases of COVID-19. The prospective study material was composed of cDNA or gDNA derived from T cells, B-cell-depleted T cells, or PBMCs. Samples came from the ongoing ImmuneRACE study (first 160 participants) plus 1,254 subjects from 6 global collaborators. HLA class I and class II types, where available, came from metadata supplied by the sample provider rather than from assay-based typing. The dataset comprised deeply sampled blood TCRbeta repertoires from subjects exposed to, actively infected with, or recovered from COVID-19. The sample metadata nearly always contained a de-identified subject ID, COVID-19 status, age in years and sex. The repertoires were released in a freely available public database meant as a resource for research on the immune response to SARS-CoV-2.

Of note for this clone: Its antigen is still unknown. The record has no base qualities; no much larger clone is one base away.

The research as a whole found: The quantity of clinical and demographic metadata differed by source and by participant and was supplied without curation.

Trimming accounts for 0 bases at V and 5 bases at J, while the number of junction bases matched to no gene is 4. The germline V gene gives CDR1 as MNHEY and CDR2 as SVGAGI. The CDR3 runs 15 residues from the cysteine to the phenylalanine. The only DNA kept is the CDR3, 45 bases in frame from the first base. In the prospective study, participants were about 18 to 100 years old, resided in approximately 22 geographic areas of the United States, and were enrolled through a virtual design. In the prospective study, participants were assigned to cohorts based on the clinical history participants reported in a screening survey and a study questionnaire. ImmuneRACE Cohort 3 recovered participants were defined by two consecutive negative NP/OP PCR tests, healthcare professional clearance, or symptom resolution. In the prospective study, mobile phlebotomists collected whole blood, serum and a nasopharyngeal or oropharyngeal swab from each participant. Prospective study participants could optionally give additional blood draws and questionnaires over an approximately two-month period. Prospective study blood samples were shipped either frozen or at room temperature before DNA extraction.

The immunoSEQ Assay, a bias-controlled multiplex PCR, was used to amplify TCRbeta CDR3 regions from genomic DNA. The source study handled its data this way. The number of nucleated cells in each sample was estimated by amplification of reference gene primers within the assay. To quantify the absolute abundance of each unique TCRbeta CDR3 rearrangement, sequence reads were collapsed and filtered. Productive Simpson clonality was computed per sample as the square root of Simpson's diversity index over productive rearrangements. TCRdb carries this immuneACCESS record with in-frame sequences only. Its versions omit some clonotypes, under half of them owing to an unresolved V gene in the studies checked, with the rest unexplained. Clone size and the V and J calls come from that table; the DNA yielded D and trimming. Here the sample has just over 300,000 clones; 80% to 90% occur a single time. The ten largest clonotypes hold over 2% of the sample.

The chain is encoded by TRBV6-5 joined to TRBJ2-5, with 9 middle bases fitting TRBD2. This receptor was taken from a man younger than 40 who had recovered from COVID-19. The sequenced sample consisted of PBMCs or T cells enriched from blood (not recorded which). The CDR3 region has the sequence CASSYSAGGLETQYF. The nucleotide sequence is TGTGCCAGCAGTTACTCAGCGGGGGGCTTGGAGACCCAGTACTTC.